These 8 T cell receptor beta chains came from one sample sequenced in a study of T cell responses to AZD1222 COVID-19 vaccine. Produced via immunoSEQ multiplex PCR; TCRdb's table is partial and in-frame only. The sample lists about 85,000 clones, 70% to 90% occurring once. The source material was peripheral blood, sampled on day 0 of AZD1222 vaccination. Receptors originate from an adult in good health.

This chain links TRBV19 with TRBJ1-6; D may be TRBD1 (5 bases). This CDR3 region has 14 residues. The V gene's germline CDR1 is LNHDA and CDR2 SQIVND (reference sequence). V lost 3 bases, J lost 9 bases, and 12 bases lay in between. In DNA, the CDR3 is TGTGCCAGTAGTATTTTGAGGGGCGGTTCACCCCTCCACTTT. Amino acid sequence: CASSILRGGSPLHF.

The genes are TRBV7-8 and TRBJ2-3; D could derive from TRBD1 or TRBD2 (5 bases each). This CDR3 comprises 14 residues. CDR1 and CDR2 from the germline V gene are SGHVS and FQNEAQ. Deletions cut 8 bases from V and 4 bases from J, with 16 bases between. CDR3 protein: CASSGSGLPDTQYF. The CDR3 region has the DNA TGTGCCAGCTCAGGGAGTGGACTCCCAGATACGCAGTATTTT.

This chain joins TRBV6-1 and TRBJ2-2; a weak D match, TRBD2 (5 bases). The CDR3 extends over 15 amino acids. V was cut by 5 bases and J by 3 bases, with 13 bases left in between. Per the germline V gene, CDR1 is MNHNS and CDR2 is SASEGT. As DNA, the CDR3 is TGTGCCAGCAGTAAACTAGTTGGGGACACCGGGGAGCTGTTTTTT. It specifies CASSKLVGDTGELFF.

The genes are TRBV21-1 and TRBJ2-1; the table's D call, TRBD1, was not checked against the DNA. TRBV21-1 is deemed a pseudogene. This CDR3 region has 12 residues. CDR3 sequence: CATLGQPNEQFF. DNA of the CDR3: TGTGCCACCCTAGGACAGCCTAATGAGCAGTTCTTC.

V usage is TRBV28 and J usage is TRBJ2-3, with 9 bases lining up with TRBD2. The CDR3 is 16 amino acids. The V gene end was trimmed by 4 bases and the J gene end by 8 bases; junction bases not matched to a gene: 13. CDR1 and CDR2 from the germline V gene are MDHEN and SYDVKM. The CDR3, as DNA: TGTGCCAGCAGTTCACCGGCAGCGGGAGGTAGAGCTACGCAGTATTTT. This encodes CASSSPAAGGRATQYF. Using reference TRBV28 and TRBJ2-3 for the parts outside the CDR3, the full variable domain is DVKVTQSSRYLVKRTGEKVFLECVQDMDHENMFWYRQDPGLGLRLIYFSYDVKMKEKGDIPEGYSVSREKKERFSLILESASTNQTSMYLCASSSPAAGGRATQYFGPGTRLTVL.

The CDR3 loop reads CASSFRNLGSHTRPNYGYTF. The CDR3 DNA reads TGTGCCAGCAGTTTTCGGAACTTGGGCAGCCACACCAGACCTAACTATGGCTACACCTTC. The J gene is TRBJ1-2, the V gene TRBV6-2 or TRBV6-3, with D hard to call. Trimming pared 4 bases from V and 0 bases from J, leaving 27 bases between. Germline loops: CDR1 MNHEY, CDR2 SVGEGT. This CDR3 has 20 amino acids.

V and J are TRBV19 and TRBJ1-6; TRBD1 matches 7 bases. The ends lost 6 bases at V and 5 bases at J; junction bases unmatched: 7. The CDR3 extends over 15 amino acids. Germline V gene data show CDR1 as LNHDA and CDR2 as SQIVND (reference sequence). The CDR3 region has the DNA TGTGCCAGTAGACCCGGGACAGCAGATAATTCACCCCTCCACTTT. This encodes CASRPGTADNSPLHF.

The chain has TRBV2 and TRBJ1-6; 10 bases map to TRBD1. V lost 6 bases and J lost 9; bases outside the gene matches: 11. Germline V gives CDR1 SNHLY, CDR2 FYNNEI. This CDR3 contains 16 residues. The CDR3 DNA sequence: TGTGCCAGCAGCTTAATACCCGGGGACAGGGGTTCACCCCTCCACTTT. Its protein is CASSLIPGDRGSPLHF.